A selection of T cell receptor beta chains follows, all from one sample in a study of CD8+CD57+ T cells in acquired aplastic anemia. TCRdb analysed the reads with MiXCR anew, one entry per CDR3 protein. This sample has about 150,000 distinct CDR3 sequences, with 35% to 50% found just once. Sequencing was carried out using sorted CD4+, CD8+, or CD8+CD57+ T cells (not recorded which) from PBMCs. The source of these receptors is a human donor in good health, serving as a control. CDR3s include the opening cysteine and the closing phenylalanine or tryptophan. Each record gives: D gene, V gene, clone size, J gene, CDR3 length, CDR3 protein, CDR3 DNA. A D gene is named only where the DNA matches it firmly. Clone size, where shown, is once, few, many, or a class for clones that have expanded.

D gene: TRBD2
V gene: TRBV28
clone size: .
J gene: TRBJ2-1
CDR3 length: 14
CDR3 protein: CASRSSGGRNEQFF
CDR3 DNA: TGTGCCAGCAGGAGTAGCGGGGGGAGGAATGAGCAGTTCTTC

D gene: .
V gene: TRBV2
clone size: many
J gene: TRBJ2-1
CDR3 length: 13
CDR3 protein: CASRAGSGREQFF
CDR3 DNA: TGTGCCAGCAGAGCCGGATCGGGGCGGGAGCAGTTCTTC

D gene: .
V gene: TRBV7-2
clone size: .
J gene: TRBJ2-2
CDR3 length: 12
CDR3 protein: CASSLGPGELFF
CDR3 DNA: TGTGCCAGCAGCTTGGGTCCGGGGGAGCTGTTTTTT

D gene: TRBD2
V gene: TRBV11-2
clone size: many
J gene: TRBJ2-2
CDR3 length: 18
CDR3 protein: CASSFVRLGLAQAGELFF
CDR3 DNA: TGTGCCAGCAGCTTCGTCAGATTGGGACTAGCGCAGGCCGGGGAGCTGTTTTTT

D gene: TRBD2
V gene: TRBV14
clone size: many
J gene: TRBJ2-2
CDR3 length: 15
CDR3 protein: CASSLRTSRTGELFF
CDR3 DNA: TGTGCCAGCAGCCTAAGGACTAGTAGGACCGGGGAGCTGTTTTTT

D gene: TRBD1
V gene: TRBV24-1
clone size: few
J gene: TRBJ1-5
CDR3 length: 15
CDR3 protein: CATSDSGQGNQPQHF
CDR3 DNA: TGTGCCACCAGTGATTCAGGACAGGGGAATCAGCCCCAGCATTTT

D gene: .
V gene: TRBV12-3/TRBV12-4
clone size: many
J gene: TRBJ2-3
CDR3 length: 12
CDR3 protein: CASSLRTDTQYF
CDR3 DNA: TGTGCCAGCAGTTTGCGGACAGATACGCAGTATTTT

D gene: TRBD2
V gene: TRBV25-1
clone size: once
J gene: TRBJ2-1
CDR3 length: 15
CDR3 protein: CASSALAATYNEQFF
CDR3 DNA: TGTGCCAGCAGCGCACTAGCGGCAACTTACAATGAGCAGTTCTTC

D gene: .
V gene: TRBV5-1
clone size: many
J gene: TRBJ2-7
CDR3 length: 15
CDR3 protein: CASSPSYAASFEQYF
CDR3 DNA: TGCGCCAGCAGCCCGTCTTACGCTGCGTCCTTCGAGCAGTACTTC

D gene: TRBD1
V gene: TRBV4-1
clone size: .
J gene: TRBJ1-3
CDR3 length: 14
CDR3 protein: CASSQELQGNTIYF
CDR3 DNA: TGCGCCAGCAGCCAAGAACTACAGGGGAACACCATATATTTT

D gene: .
V gene: TRBV6-1
clone size: many
J gene: TRBJ1-5
CDR3 length: 14
CDR3 protein: CASTGIYSNQPQHF
CDR3 DNA: TGTGCCAGCACGGGAATTTATAGCAATCAGCCCCAGCATTTT

D gene: .
V gene: TRBV12-3/TRBV12-4
clone size: many
J gene: TRBJ2-2
CDR3 length: 15
CDR3 protein: CASSLEPLLAGELFF
CDR3 DNA: TGTGCCAGCAGTTTGGAGCCCCTCCTCGCCGGGGAGCTGTTTTTT

D gene: TRBD2
V gene: TRBV20-1
clone size: many
J gene: TRBJ2-3
CDR3 length: 17
CDR3 protein: CSARGIIAGRATDTQYF
CDR3 DNA: TGCAGTGCTAGAGGGATAATAGCGGGCCGTGCCACAGATACGCAGTATTTT

D gene: .
V gene: TRBV29-1
clone size: once
J gene: TRBJ2-7
CDR3 length: 14
CDR3 protein: CSVEAQGRPYEQYF
CDR3 DNA: TGCAGCGTTGAAGCTCAGGGCAGGCCCTACGAGCAGTACTTC

D gene: .
V gene: TRBV5-1
clone size: many
J gene: TRBJ2-7
CDR3 length: 14
CDR3 protein: CASSVDPFSYEQYF
CDR3 DNA: TGCGCCAGCAGCGTTGACCCCTTTTCCTACGAGCAGTACTTC

D gene: .
V gene: TRBV7-3
clone size: .
J gene: TRBJ2-7
CDR3 length: 13
CDR3 protein: CASSDHLNYEQYF
CDR3 DNA: TGTGCCAGCAGCGACCATCTGAATTACGAGCAGTACTTC

D gene: TRBD2
V gene: TRBV30
clone size: many
J gene: TRBJ2-7
CDR3 length: 13
CDR3 protein: CAWRSSGVYEQYF
CDR3 DNA: TGTGCCTGGAGGTCTAGCGGGGTCTACGAGCAGTACTTC

D gene: .
V gene: TRBV7-7
clone size: .
J gene: TRBJ1-2
CDR3 length: 12
CDR3 protein: CASRLGGGGYTF
CDR3 DNA: TGTGCCAGCCGCCTGGGGGGGGGTGGCTACACCTTC

D gene: TRBD1
V gene: TRBV6-1
clone size: .
J gene: TRBJ1-6
CDR3 length: 14
CDR3 protein: CASRGDSYNSPLHF
CDR3 DNA: TGTGCCAGCAGGGGGGACAGCTATAATTCACCCCTCCACTTT

D gene: .
V gene: TRBV6-5
clone size: .
J gene: TRBJ1-6
CDR3 length: 16
CDR3 protein: CASSYQQGWNNSPLHF
CDR3 DNA: TGTGCCAGCAGTTACCAGCAGGGTTGGAATAATTCACCCCTCCACTTT